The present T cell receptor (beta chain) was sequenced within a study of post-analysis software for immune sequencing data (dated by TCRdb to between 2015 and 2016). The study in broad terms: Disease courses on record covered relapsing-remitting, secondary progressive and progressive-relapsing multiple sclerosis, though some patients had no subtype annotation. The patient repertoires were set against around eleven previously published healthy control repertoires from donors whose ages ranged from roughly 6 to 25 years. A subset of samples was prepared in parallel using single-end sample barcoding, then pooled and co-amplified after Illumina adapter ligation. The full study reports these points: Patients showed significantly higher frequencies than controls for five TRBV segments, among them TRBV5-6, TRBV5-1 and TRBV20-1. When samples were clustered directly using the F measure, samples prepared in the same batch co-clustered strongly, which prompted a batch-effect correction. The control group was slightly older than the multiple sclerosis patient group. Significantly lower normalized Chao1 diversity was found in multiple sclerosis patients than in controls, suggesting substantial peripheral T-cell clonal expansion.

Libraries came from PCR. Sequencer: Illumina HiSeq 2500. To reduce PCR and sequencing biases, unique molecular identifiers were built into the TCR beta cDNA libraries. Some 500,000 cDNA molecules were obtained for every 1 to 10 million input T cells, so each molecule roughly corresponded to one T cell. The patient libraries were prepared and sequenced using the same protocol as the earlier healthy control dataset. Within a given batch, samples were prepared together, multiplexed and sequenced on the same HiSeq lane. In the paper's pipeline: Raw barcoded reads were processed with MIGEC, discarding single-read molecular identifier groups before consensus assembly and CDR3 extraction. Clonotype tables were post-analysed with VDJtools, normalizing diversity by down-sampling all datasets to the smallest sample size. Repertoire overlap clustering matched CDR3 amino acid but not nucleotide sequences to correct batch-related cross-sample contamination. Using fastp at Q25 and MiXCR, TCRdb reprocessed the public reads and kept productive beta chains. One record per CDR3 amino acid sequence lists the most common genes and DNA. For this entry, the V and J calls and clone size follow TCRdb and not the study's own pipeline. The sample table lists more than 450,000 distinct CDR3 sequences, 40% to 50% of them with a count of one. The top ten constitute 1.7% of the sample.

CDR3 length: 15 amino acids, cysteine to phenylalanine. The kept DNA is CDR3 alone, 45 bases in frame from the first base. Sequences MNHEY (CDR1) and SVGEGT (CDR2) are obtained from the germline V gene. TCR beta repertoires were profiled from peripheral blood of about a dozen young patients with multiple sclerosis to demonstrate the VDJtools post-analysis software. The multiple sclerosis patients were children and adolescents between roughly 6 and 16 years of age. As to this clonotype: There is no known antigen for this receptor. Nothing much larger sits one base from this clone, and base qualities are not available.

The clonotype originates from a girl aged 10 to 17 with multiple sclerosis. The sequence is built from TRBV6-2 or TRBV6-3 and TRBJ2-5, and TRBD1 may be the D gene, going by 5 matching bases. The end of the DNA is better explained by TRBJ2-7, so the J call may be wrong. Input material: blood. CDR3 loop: CASSYGRTQTYEQYF. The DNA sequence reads TGTGCCAGCAGTTACGGTAGGACACAGACCTACGAGCAGTACTTC.